These T cell receptor beta chains were read from a single sample in a study of control samples from healthy donors and cancer patients. Some clones are missing from TCRdb's copy, which holds only in-frame ones; the method was immunoSEQ multiplex PCR. The sample contains about 130,000 clones, around 94% of which appear only once. What was sequenced was PBMCs. These receptors were taken from a man older than 75 with head and neck cancer. Both conserved end residues are part of each CDR3. The order of the fields is J gene, D gene, clone size, V gene, CDR3 length, CDR3 protein, CDR3 DNA. The D gene is left open where the match is weak. Clone size is shown for a subset of rows, as once, few, many or a class of expanded clone.

j_call: TRBJ1-1; d_call: .; clone_size: .; v_call: TRBV6-5; cdr3_length: 15; cdr3_aa: CASSYSSRVNTEAFF; cdr3_nt: TGTGCCAGCAGTTATTCAAGTAGGGTGAACACTGAAGCTTTCTTT
j_call: TRBJ1-4; d_call: .; clone_size: .; v_call: TRBV5-1; cdr3_length: 14; cdr3_aa: CASSLRGNPEKLFF; cdr3_nt: TGCGCCAGCAGCTTGAGGGGGAACCCGGAAAAACTGTTTTTT
j_call: TRBJ2-7; d_call: .; clone_size: .; v_call: TRBV5-1; cdr3_length: 14; cdr3_aa: CASSPLTRSYEQYF; cdr3_nt: TGCGCCAGCAGCCCGCTGACCCGGTCCTACGAGCAGTACTTC
j_call: TRBJ2-7; d_call: .; clone_size: .; v_call: TRBV12-5; cdr3_length: 12; cdr3_aa: CASGLGGLEQYF; cdr3_nt: TGTGCTAGTGGTTTAGGGGGGCTCGAGCAGTACTTC
j_call: TRBJ2-7; d_call: .; clone_size: .; v_call: TRBV5-8; cdr3_length: 11; cdr3_aa: CASSLYYEQYF; cdr3_nt: TGTGCCAGCAGCTTGTATTACGAGCAGTACTTC
j_call: TRBJ1-1; d_call: .; clone_size: .; v_call: TRBV6-2/TRBV6-3; cdr3_length: 17; cdr3_aa: CASSQPRDPGDATEAFF; cdr3_nt: TGTGCCAGCAGTCAACCCCGCGATCCAGGGGATGCCACTGAAGCTTTCTTT
j_call: TRBJ2-5; d_call: .; clone_size: .; v_call: TRBV11-2; cdr3_length: 14; cdr3_aa: CASSLGLAQETQYF; cdr3_nt: TGTGCCAGCAGCTTAGGTCTAGCACAAGAGACCCAGTACTTC
j_call: TRBJ2-3; d_call: .; clone_size: .; v_call: TRBV27; cdr3_length: 17; cdr3_aa: CASSLSLGGKGTDTQYF; cdr3_nt: TGTGCCAGCAGTTTATCCCTTGGCGGGAAGGGCACAGATACGCAGTATTTT
j_call: TRBJ1-4; d_call: .; clone_size: .; v_call: TRBV6-1; cdr3_length: 14; cdr3_aa: CASSERHSSEKLFF; cdr3_nt: TGTGCCAGCAGTGAAAGGCATAGCTCTGAAAAACTGTTTTTT
j_call: TRBJ2-1; d_call: .; clone_size: .; v_call: TRBV3-1/TRBV3-2; cdr3_length: 13; cdr3_aa: CASSQLALDEQFF; cdr3_nt: TGTGCCAGCAGCCAACTGGCCCTGGATGAGCAGTTCTTC
j_call: TRBJ2-2; d_call: .; clone_size: .; v_call: TRBV6-5; cdr3_length: 14; cdr3_aa: CASSFWDRAGELFF; cdr3_nt: TGTGCCAGCAGTTTTTGGGATAGGGCCGGGGAGCTGTTTTTT
j_call: TRBJ2-4; d_call: TRBD1; clone_size: .; v_call: TRBV4-3; cdr3_length: 14; cdr3_aa: CASSQAGTENIQYF; cdr3_nt: TGCGCCAGCAGCCAAGCAGGGACAGAAAACATTCAGTACTTC
j_call: TRBJ2-3; d_call: .; clone_size: once; v_call: TRBV7-9; cdr3_length: 12; cdr3_aa: CASSLGADTQYF; cdr3_nt: TGTGCCAGCAGCTTAGGAGCAGATACGCAGTATTTT
j_call: TRBJ2-7; d_call: .; clone_size: .; v_call: TRBV19; cdr3_length: 14; cdr3_aa: CASSKGLETYEQYF; cdr3_nt: TGTGCCAGTAGTAAGGGGCTAGAAACCTACGAGCAGTACTTC
j_call: TRBJ2-1; d_call: .; clone_size: .; v_call: TRBV3-1/TRBV3-2; cdr3_length: 14; cdr3_aa: CASSQTPGGDEQFF; cdr3_nt: TGTGCCAGCAGCCAAACCCCCGGAGGCGATGAGCAGTTCTTC
j_call: TRBJ2-1; d_call: .; clone_size: once; v_call: TRBV5-8; cdr3_length: 12; cdr3_aa: CASSPHRDEQFF; cdr3_nt: TGTGCCAGCAGCCCCCATCGGGATGAGCAGTTCTTC